This record concerns one TCR beta chain sequence. This clonotype has a handful of counts. Its antigen specificity is not known. Base quality data are lacking; no much larger clone is found one base away. The method was 5' RACE. This sample was sequenced with a NextSeq 500. In the TCR library protocol, unique molecular identifiers were attached to individual cDNA molecules to correct for PCR bias and sequencing error. TCR alpha and beta chains were both sequenced, and the abundances of alpha and beta sequences in each sample were closely correlated with each other. In the source study's methods: Decombinator V4 was used to annotate the V gene, J gene and CDR3 of the TCR sequences. TCRs were defined as expanded if a significant change between any two time points was detected under a Poisson model with p below 0.0001. TCR abundances were normalised to the total number of TCRs sequenced in each sample and reported as counts per million. MAIT TCRs were defined by TRAV1-2 paired with TRAJ12, TRAJ20 or TRAJ33, and iNKT TCRs by TRAV10 paired with TRAJ18. VDJdb, accessed 1 November 2021, was searched for CMV, EBV and SARS-CoV-2 annotated TCRs, with TCRs annotated for multiple antigens excluded. TCRdb reprocessing: public reads trimmed at Q25 with fastp, clones called with MiXCR, in-frame beta chains kept. Entries are consolidated by CDR3 protein sequence, retaining the most common genes and DNA. Clone size and V and J calls follow TCRdb, not the original study. For this sample the table gives more than 65,000 distinct CDR3 sequences, of which roughly an eighth were detected only once. Of the sample, approximately 1.3% falls within the top ten clones.

This was a case-control study nested in a cohort of healthcare workers in London, UK, who had nasopharyngeal swab PCR tests and blood samples taken every week. Healthcare workers were recruited during the week of the UK lockdown, between 23 and 31 March 2020, and followed weekly for up to roughly 16 weeks. The data are from a study of early T cells in non-severe SARS-CoV-2 infection (dated by TCRdb to about 2021). Regarding the research as a whole: Because TCR sequencing relied on bulk RNA taken from unsorted whole blood, pairing of alpha and beta chains was not possible.

The study at large found these results: VDJdb matching was skewed toward anti-spike CD8 responses and likely underestimated virus-specific expansions by missing private and CD4 specificities.

V and J are truncated by 4 bases and 7 bases respectively, leaving an intervening sequence of 10 bases. CDR1 SNHLY and CDR2 FYNNEI were looked up in the germline V gene. From its cysteine to its phenylalanine, the CDR3 spans 13 amino acids. Only the CDR3 region is kept as DNA, spanning 39 bases read in frame from base 1. The sequenced material came from whole blood. Recombination connected TRBV2 to TRBJ2-2, with a tentative D call of TRBD1 or TRBD2, each matching 6 bases. The source is an adult who was a healthcare worker with PCR-confirmed SARS-CoV-2 infection or an uninfected control (not recorded which). The nucleotide sequence is TGTGCCAGCAGTGCCGGGGGCGGCGGGGAGCTGTTTTTT. Its product reads: CASSAGGGGELFF.